Following are 25 T cell receptor beta chains from one sample sequenced in a study of Graves' ophthalmopathy and Graves' hyperthyroidism. As the template, RNA transcripts were used to amplify TCR beta CDR3 regions. HTBI primers were employed in first-round RT-PCR, then a second-round multiplex PCR followed. TCRdb independently ran MiXCR on the multiplex PCR reads; one entry per CDR3 protein. The sample holds hundreds of thousands of distinct CDR3 sequences, 20% to 25% seen once. The specimen sequenced was peripheral blood. These receptor sequences come from a woman aged 18-30 years with stable Graves' hyperthyroidism.

This clonotype appeared many times. V is TRBV6-1 and J is TRBJ2-2, with 8 nucleotides matching TRBD1. CDR1 is MNHNS and CDR2 is SASEGT in the germline V gene. The CDR3 length is 16 residues. J was trimmed by 7 bases and V by 4 bases; bases with no gene match: 11. The CDR3 nucleotides are TGTGCCAGCAGTGTTATACGACAGGGGCTTAACGGGGAGCTGTTTTTT. Translation: CASSVIRQGLNGELFF.

This clonotype was observed at least ten times. This chain joins TRBV27 and TRBJ2-5; D perhaps matches TRBD2 (6 bases). The CDR3 covers 14 residues. Germline V gives CDR1 MNHEY, CDR2 SMNVEV (reference sequence). V was clipped by 0 bases and J by 6 bases, with 11 bases between them. The CDR3 spells CASSLSSGLQTQYF. The CDR3 nucleotides are TGTGCCAGCAGTTTATCCAGCGGGTTACAGACCCAGTACTTC.

This clonotype showed up many times. V gene TRBV2 combines with J gene TRBJ1-2, with TRBD1 identical over 10 bases. Trimming removed 4 bases from V and 5 bases from J; junction bases left unmatched: 10. This CDR3 has 16 amino acids. Looked up from germline, CDR1 is SNHLY and CDR2 is FYNNEI. The CDR3, as DNA: TGTGCCAGCAGTGTGGGGCCCAGACAGGGGGCATATGGCTACACCTTC. Translation: CASSVGPRQGAYGYTF.

The chain carries TRBV9 and TRBJ2-7, with D unclear. CDR1 and CDR2 (germline): SGDLS, YYNGEE. Trimming removed 6 bases from V and 3 bases from J, with 19 bases in between. The CDR3 totals 15 residues. CDR3 nucleotides: TGTGCCAGCACCGTTGGGATGGGCCCAAACTACGAGCAGTACTTC. Protein: CASTVGMGPNYEQYF.

In its sample, this clonotype was seen many times. The chain is built from TRBV18 and TRBJ2-7; D is unclear. V was pared by 4 bases and J by 6 bases, with 7 bases between. Germline assignment: CDR1 KGHSH and CDR2 LQKENI. The CDR3 is 11 residues long. Written as DNA, the CDR3 is TGTGCCAGCTCACGACCGGGCGAGCAGTACTTC. Its translation is CASSRPGEQYF.

This clonotype was seen only once. The rearrangement links TRBV6-1 to TRBJ2-5; D is possibly TRBD2 (6 bases). The V gene's germline CDR1 is MNHNS and CDR2 SASEGT. V lost 5 bases, J lost 5 bases, and 21 bases lay in between. CDR3 size: 16 residues. CDR3 nucleotide sequence: TGTGCCAGCAGTAGCTATTGGGACTTAGTGTCGGAGACCCAGTACTTC. Translated, it gives CASSSYWDLVSETQYF.

On this clonotype itself: One junction end does not reproduce the germline sequence, and a read error may be involved. The J gene is TRBJ1-2, the V gene TRBV2, with D uncertain. The CDR3 contains 11 residues. The germline V gene encodes CDR1 SNHLY and CDR2 FYNNEI. CDR3 coding DNA: TGTGCCAGCAGTGGGAGCTATGGCCACACCTTC. Translation: CASSGSYGHTF.

At least ten counts were recorded for this clonotype. J is TRBJ1-5 and V is TRBV30; possibly TRBD1 for D (6 bases). V was trimmed by 0 bases and J by 0 bases, leaving 9 bases between them. This CDR3 is 15 amino acids long. In germline, CDR1 is GTSNPN, CDR2 SVGIG (reference sequence). The DNA for the CDR3 is TGTGCCTGGAGTGTAACAGGGTCTAGCAATCAGCCCCAGCATTTT. Translating gives CAWSVTGSSNQPQHF. Full variable domain (remainder filled in from reference TRBV30 and TRBJ1-5): SQTIHQWPATLVQPVGSPLSLECTVEGTSNPNLYWYRQAAGRGLQLLFYSVGIGQISSEVPQNLSASRPQDRQFILSSKKLLLSDSGFYLCAWSVTGSSNQPQHFGDGTRLSIL.

This chain uses TRBV12-3 or TRBV12-4 with TRBJ2-5; D is ambiguous. The CDR3 contains 16 residues. Trimming took 2 bases from V and 1 from J, leaving 14 bases between them. As DNA, the CDR3 is TGTGCCAGCAGTTTAACCGGCGGTCCCCTCCAAGAGACCCAGTACTTC. Protein: CASSLTGGPLQETQYF.

This clonotype was observed at least ten times. The chain employs TRBV6-5 and TRBJ1-1, with a possible D match to TRBD1 (5 bases). Trimming removed 1 base from V and 5 bases from J, with 11 bases in between. This CDR3 is built from 14 residues. Germline V gene data show CDR1 as MNHEY and CDR2 as SVGAGI. The DNA of the CDR3 is TGTGCCAGCAGTTACTTGGGGCGGGATACTGAAGCTTTCTTT. Translating gives CASSYLGRDTEAFF.

This clonotype has a handful of counts. The chain carries TRBV5-6 and TRBJ1-1; D is undetermined. The CDR3 is 14 residues long. Per the germline V gene, CDR1 is SGHDT and CDR2 is YYEEEE. Trimming took off 3 bases at V and 4 bases at J, with 13 bases between the two ends. CDR3 bases: TGTGCCAGCAGCTCATCTCCGGGTGGCACTGAAGCTTTCTTT. Protein product: CASSSSPGGTEAFF.

This clonotype was recorded many times. This rearrangement joins TRBV6-5 to TRBJ2-7; D gene unclear. Trimming took off 5 bases at V and 7 bases at J, with 9 bases between the two ends. CDR1 is MNHEY, CDR2 SVGAGI, per germline. The CDR3 runs to 11 residues. The CDR3 DNA sequence: TGTGCCAGCAGTACCCCCCGGGAGCAGTACTTC. Translation: CASSTPREQYF.

This sequence joins TRBV18 and TRBJ1-1, with 7 bases identical to TRBD1. With V trimmed by 6 bases and J by 7 bases, 8 bases remained unmatched. Per the germline V gene, CDR1 is KGHSH and CDR2 is LQKENI. This CDR3 is built from 13 residues. The CDR3 sequence is CASSKQGNDEAFF. The DNA for the CDR3 is TGTGCCAGCTCCAAACAGGGGAACGATGAAGCTTTCTTT.

The sample holds many counts of this clonotype. The CDR3 sequence: CSAREQAIGYTF. The CDR3 region has the DNA TGCAGTGCTAGAGAACAGGCAATTGGCTACACCTTC. The chain combines TRBV20-1 with TRBJ1-2; possibly TRBD1 for D (5 bases). CDR3 length: 12 residues. Germline V gene sequence: CDR1 DFQATT, CDR2 SNEGSKA (reference sequence). Trimming took off 0 bases at V and 7 bases at J, with 9 bases between the two ends.

This clonotype was seen once. The chain is built from TRBV7-9 and TRBJ1-2; 10 bases fit TRBD1. After removal of 4 bases from V and 4 bases from J, the junction contained 6 bases not matched to a gene. The germline V gene encodes CDR1 SEHNR and CDR2 FQNEAQ (reference sequence). The CDR3 has 15 amino acids. CDR3 nucleotides: TGTGCCAGCAGCTCCCGGGACAGGGGTGCCTATGGCTACACCTTC. As protein: CASSSRDRGAYGYTF.

This clonotype was seen at least ten times. The V and J genes are TRBV30 and TRBJ1-1; tentative D call: TRBD1 (5 bases). Trimming cost V 3 bases and J 6 bases, with 11 bases left between them. The CDR3 sequence is 12 residues long. Per germline, CDR1 GTSNPN and CDR2 SVGIG (reference sequence). The CDR3 DNA sequence: TGTGCCTGGAGGTGGGGGGACGCTGAAGCTTTCTTT. Protein: CAWRWGDAEAFF.

This clonotype was recorded many times. The chain joins TRBV10-3 to TRBJ2-7, with D maybe TRBD1 (6 bases). Per germline, CDR1 ENHRY and CDR2 SYGVKD. The CDR3 is 15 residues long. V was trimmed by 8 bases and J by 6 bases, leaving 23 bases between them. The DNA for the CDR3 is TGTGCCATCCTGGACGTCAGGGGACAAGGGGTCGAGCAGTACTTC. This codes for CAILDVRGQGVEQYF.

This clonotype occurred many times. The V gene is TRBV11-2, the J gene TRBJ2-1, with D possibly matching TRBD2 (6 bases). Germline V lookup: CDR1 SGHAT, CDR2 FQNNGV. The CDR3 has 14 amino acids. V lost 6 bases to trimming and J lost 3 bases, with 12 bases between them. CDR3 protein: CASRHGGYYNEQFF. CDR3 nucleotides: TGTGCCAGCAGACACGGGGGTTACTACAATGAGCAGTTCTTC.

This clonotype was observed at least ten times. The chain recombines TRBV5-1 with TRBJ1-1; possible D gene TRBD1, 6 bases. The CDR3 contains 13 residues. Trimming removed 6 bases at V and 1 base at J, with 10 bases between. Germline CDR1 and CDR2: SGHRS and YFSETQ. The CDR3 here is CASNRDPNTEAFF. CDR3 sequence (DNA): TGCGCCAGCAACAGGGATCCGAACACTGAAGCTTTCTTT.

The sample holds many counts of this clonotype. This rearrangement joins TRBV7-9 to TRBJ1-5, with a weak D call TRBD1 (5 bases). Looked up from germline, CDR1 is SEHNR and CDR2 is FQNEAQ (reference sequence). The CDR3 is 14 residues long. The V end was cut by 3 bases, the J end by 9 bases, with 15 bases between. In nucleotides, the CDR3 is TGTGCCAGCAGCTTTGACAGTGATAGCGCGCCCCAGCATTTT. It specifies CASSFDSDSAPQHF.

This clonotype showed up many times. V usage is TRBV6-1 and J usage is TRBJ1-1, with 7 bases that match TRBD1. V trimming: 5 bases; J trimming: 6 bases; junction bases outside the gene matches: 9. CDR3 size: 14 residues. Germline V gives CDR1 MNHNS, CDR2 SASEGT. The CDR3 coding sequence is TGTGCCAGCAGTCTGAGACAGGGCCAGGCTGAAGCTTTCTTT. Its translation: CASSLRQGQAEAFF.

This clonotype was recorded many times. This sequence joins TRBV24-1 and TRBJ1-2, with TRBD1 as a possible D gene (6 bases). Germline V gives CDR1 KGHDR, CDR2 SFDVKD. The ends were cut back, 4 bases at V and 6 bases at J, with 14 bases in the middle. There are 14 residues in the CDR3. CDR3 bases: TGTGCCACCAGTGAAGGTGGAGGGGACAATGGCTACACCTTC. Its protein is CATSEGGGDNGYTF.

The chain joins TRBV19 to TRBJ1-2; no clear D gene. The CDR3 runs 12 residues. Germline assignment: CDR1 LNHDA and CDR2 SQIVND (reference sequence). Trimming removed 7 bases from V and 8 bases from J, with 14 bases in between. CDR3 amino acids: CASTARRGGYTF. The CDR3 DNA reads TGTGCCAGTACCGCCCGGAGAGGCGGCTACACCTTC.

In DNA, the CDR3 is TGTGCCAGCAGTGGGTCGGGGCTTCCCCCCTACGAGCAGTACTTC. Encoded protein: CASSGSGLPPYEQYF. The V call is TRBV2, the J call TRBJ2-7, with D possibly called TRBD1 or TRBD2 (5 bases each). CDR3 length: 15 residues. Germline CDR1 SNHLY, CDR2 FYNNEI. V lost 4 bases and J 2 bases, leaving 15 bases between the germline ends.

This clonotype was detected ten times or more. CDR3 coding DNA: TGTGCCAGCAGCCCAGACATTCCCTCTGGAAACACCATATATTTT. It encodes CASSPDIPSGNTIYF. The chain couples TRBV9 to TRBJ1-3; the D is unclear. CDR1 and CDR2 (germline): SGDLS, YYNGEE. V shed 4 bases and J shed 0 bases, with 11 bases lying between them. The CDR3 is made up of 15 amino acids.